This T cell receptor (beta chain) emerged from a study of blood T cell repertoires in COVID-19. Study summary: Acute-phase and convalescent COVID-19 samples originated in the United States, Italy and Spain. PBMCs, B-cell-depleted T cells, or T cells provided the cDNA or gDNA that made up the material.

This clone has more than one count but fewer than ten. Original handling: Amplifying reference gene primers gave estimates of nucleated cell counts. The table came from immunoSEQ multiplex PCR; TCRdb's copy has only in-frame clones and leaves some out. The V and J calls and clone size are taken from that table; D and trimming were inferred from the DNA. The sample lists tens of thousands of clones; over 75% were seen once. The specimen sequenced was peripheral blood. The TCR comes from an elderly man with active or convalescent COVID-19.

The CDR3 is CASSHTSVGEQYF. The CDR3 nucleotides read TGTGCCAGCAGCCACACTAGCGTGGGCGAGCAGTACTTC. The rearrangement uses TRBV4-2 and TRBJ2-7; 7 bases fit TRBD2. The CDR3 consists of 13 residues. The V gene's germline CDR1 is LGHNA and CDR2 YNFKEQ. The V and J ends lost 3 bases and 6 bases, in that order; junction bases with no gene match: 5.